These 2 T cell receptor beta chains were all obtained from the same sample, sequenced in a study of cytomegalovirus exposure and HLA in healthy donors. PCR involved 60 Vbeta and 13 Jbeta primers. Generated by immunoSEQ multiplex PCR, the TCRdb table keeps only in-frame clones and is missing some. The sample consists of under 200,000 clones, roughly three quarters of them appearing once. The sequenced material came from PBMCs. The source is a male donor in good health and CMV-seropositive.

The J gene is TRBJ1-4, the V gene TRBV6-9, with 7 bases aligning to TRBD1. V shed 0 bases, J shed 8 bases, and the junction held 12 bases outside the gene matches. The CDR3 is made up of 17 amino acids. Germline CDR1 reads MNHGY; CDR2 reads SVAAGI. This chain's CDR3 is CASSYSPWRQGGEKLFF. Here the CDR3 DNA reads TGTGCCAGCAGTTATTCTCCTTGGAGACAGGGAGGCGAAAAACTGTTTTTT.

The chain couples TRBV11-2 to TRBJ2-5; 7 bases are shared with TRBD1. The trim removed 4 bases at V and 2 bases at J, leaving 1 base unmatched. The germline CDR1 and CDR2 sequences are SGHAT and FQNNGV. This CDR3 region has 13 residues. The CDR3 DNA follows: TGTGCCAGCAGCTCGACAGGGCAAGAGACCCAGTACTTC. Encoded protein: CASSSTGQETQYF.